This T cell receptor beta chain appears in the sequencing data of a study of cytomegalovirus exposure and HLA in healthy donors. At the level of the study: HLA-typed donors were the source of around 77 million unique TCRs held in an early data release.

Whole-study findings and limits: The study put roughly 160 TCR beta chains on its list as cytomegalovirus-associated. Sequencing artifact likely explains a cluster of highly shared sequence variants.

Primers for the PCR totalled 60 Vbeta and 13 Jbeta. This table comes from immunoSEQ multiplex PCR, and its TCRdb copy is limited to in-frame clones, with some not included. Here the sample spans 130,000 or so clones, over 8.5% being singletons. This clone was observed a handful of times. Its antigen remains unidentified. This TCR derives from a woman between 40 and 50 years old in good health and CMV-seropositive. Sequencing used PBMCs.

CDR3 DNA: TGCAGCGTTAAGCTAGCTGTAGATACGCAGTATTTT. Translating it yields CSVKLAVDTQYF. The rearrangement uses TRBV29-1 and TRBJ2-3, with D possibly matching TRBD2 (5 bases). V was clipped by 5 bases and J by 5 bases, with 11 bases between them. Germline CDR1 and CDR2: SQVTM and ANQGSEA. The CDR3 spans 12 residues.